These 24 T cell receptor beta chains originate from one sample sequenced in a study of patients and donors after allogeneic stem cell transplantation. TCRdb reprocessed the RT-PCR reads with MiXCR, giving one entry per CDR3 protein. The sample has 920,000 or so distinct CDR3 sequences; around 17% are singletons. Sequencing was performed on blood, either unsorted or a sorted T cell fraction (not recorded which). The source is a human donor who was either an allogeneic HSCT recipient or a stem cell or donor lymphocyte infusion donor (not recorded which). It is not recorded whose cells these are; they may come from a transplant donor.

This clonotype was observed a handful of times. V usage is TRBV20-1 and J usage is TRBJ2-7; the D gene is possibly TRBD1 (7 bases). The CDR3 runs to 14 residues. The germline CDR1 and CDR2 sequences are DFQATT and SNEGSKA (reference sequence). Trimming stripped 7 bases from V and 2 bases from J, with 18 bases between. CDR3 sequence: CSVRQGGLTYEQYF. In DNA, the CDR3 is TGCAGTGTTCGACAGGGAGGATTAACCTACGAGCAGTACTTC.

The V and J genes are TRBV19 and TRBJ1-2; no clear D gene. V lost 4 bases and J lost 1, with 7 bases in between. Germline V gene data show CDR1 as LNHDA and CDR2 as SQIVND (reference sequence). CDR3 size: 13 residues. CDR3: CASSTEVNYGYTF. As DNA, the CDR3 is TGTGCCAGTAGTACGGAGGTTAACTATGGCTACACCTTC.

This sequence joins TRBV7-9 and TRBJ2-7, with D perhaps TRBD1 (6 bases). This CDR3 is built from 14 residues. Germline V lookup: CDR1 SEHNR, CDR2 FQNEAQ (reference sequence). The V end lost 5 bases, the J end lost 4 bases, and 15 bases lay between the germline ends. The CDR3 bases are TGTGCCAGCAGCCCGTCGAACAGGGAATACGAGCAGTACTTC. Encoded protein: CASSPSNREYEQYF.

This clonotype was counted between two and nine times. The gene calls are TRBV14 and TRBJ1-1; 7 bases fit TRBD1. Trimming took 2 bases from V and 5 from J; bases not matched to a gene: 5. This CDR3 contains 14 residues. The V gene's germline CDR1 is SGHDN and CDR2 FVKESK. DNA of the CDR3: TGTGCCAGCAGCCAATTAGGGGGCCAGACTGAAGCTTTCTTT. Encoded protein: CASSQLGGQTEAFF.

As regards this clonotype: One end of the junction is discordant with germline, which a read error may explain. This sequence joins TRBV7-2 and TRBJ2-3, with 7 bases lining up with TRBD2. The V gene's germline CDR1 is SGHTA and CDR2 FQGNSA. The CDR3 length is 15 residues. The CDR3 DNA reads TGTCCCAGCAGCTTAGGCGGGGGAGGCACAGATACGCAGTATTTT. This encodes CPSSLGGGGTDTQYF.

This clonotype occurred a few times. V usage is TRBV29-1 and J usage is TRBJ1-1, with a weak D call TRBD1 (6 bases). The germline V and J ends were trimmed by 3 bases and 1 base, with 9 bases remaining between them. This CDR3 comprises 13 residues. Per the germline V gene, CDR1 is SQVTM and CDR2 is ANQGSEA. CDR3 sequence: CSVDLGGNTEAFF. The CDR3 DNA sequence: TGCAGCGTTGACTTAGGGGGGAACACTGAAGCTTTCTTT. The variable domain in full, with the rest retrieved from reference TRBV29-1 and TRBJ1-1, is SAVISQKPSRDICQRGTSLTIQCQVDSQVTMMFWYRQQPGQSLTLIATANQGSEATYESGFVIDKFPISRPNLTFSTLTVSNMSPEDSSIYLCSVDLGGNTEAFFGQGTRLTVV.

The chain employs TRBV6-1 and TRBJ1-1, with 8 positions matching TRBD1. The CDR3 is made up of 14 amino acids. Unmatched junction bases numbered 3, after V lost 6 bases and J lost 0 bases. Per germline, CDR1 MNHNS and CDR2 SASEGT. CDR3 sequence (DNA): TGTGCCAGCAGGCAGGGACAGGTGAACACTGAAGCTTTCTTT. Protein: CASRQGQVNTEAFF.

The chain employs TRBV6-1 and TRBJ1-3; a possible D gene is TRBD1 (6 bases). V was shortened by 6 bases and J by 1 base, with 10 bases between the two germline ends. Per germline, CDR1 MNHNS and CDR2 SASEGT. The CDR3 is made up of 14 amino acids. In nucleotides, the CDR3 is TGTGCCAGCAGCCACAGGGAGTCTGGAAACACCATATATTTT. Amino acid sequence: CASSHRESGNTIYF.

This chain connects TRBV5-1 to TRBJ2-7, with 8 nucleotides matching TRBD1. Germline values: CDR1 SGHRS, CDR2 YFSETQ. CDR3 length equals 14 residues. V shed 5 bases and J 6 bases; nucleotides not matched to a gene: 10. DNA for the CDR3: TGCGCCAGCAGAGGAACAGGGGGAAATGGCGAGCAGTACTTC. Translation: CASRGTGGNGEQYF.

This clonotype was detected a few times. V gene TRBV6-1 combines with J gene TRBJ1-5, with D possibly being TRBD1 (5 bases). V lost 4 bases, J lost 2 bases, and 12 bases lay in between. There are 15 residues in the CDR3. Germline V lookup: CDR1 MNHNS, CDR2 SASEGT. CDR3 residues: CASSGIWDGNQPQHF. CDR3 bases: TGTGCCAGCAGTGGGATTTGGGACGGCAATCAGCCCCAGCATTTT.

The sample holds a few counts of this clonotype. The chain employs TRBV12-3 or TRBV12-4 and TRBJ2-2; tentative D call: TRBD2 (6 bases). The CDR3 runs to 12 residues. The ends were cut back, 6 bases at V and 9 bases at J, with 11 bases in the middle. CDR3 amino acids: CASSGTGRELFF. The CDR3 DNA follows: TGTGCCAGCAGCGGGACTGGGAGGGAGCTGTTTTTT.

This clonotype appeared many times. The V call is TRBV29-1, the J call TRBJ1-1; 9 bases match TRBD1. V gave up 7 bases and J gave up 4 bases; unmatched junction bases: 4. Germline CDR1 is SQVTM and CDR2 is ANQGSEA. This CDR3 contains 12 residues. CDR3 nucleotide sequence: TGCAGCGGCGGGACAGGGCGCACTGAAGCTTTCTTT. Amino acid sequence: CSGGTGRTEAFF.

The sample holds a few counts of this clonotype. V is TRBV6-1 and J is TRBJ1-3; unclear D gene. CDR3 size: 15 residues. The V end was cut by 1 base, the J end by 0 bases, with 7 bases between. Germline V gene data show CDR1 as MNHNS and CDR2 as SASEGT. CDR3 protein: CASSEEVSSGNTIYF. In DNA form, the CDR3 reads TGTGCCAGCAGTGAAGAAGTCAGCTCTGGAAACACCATATATTTT.

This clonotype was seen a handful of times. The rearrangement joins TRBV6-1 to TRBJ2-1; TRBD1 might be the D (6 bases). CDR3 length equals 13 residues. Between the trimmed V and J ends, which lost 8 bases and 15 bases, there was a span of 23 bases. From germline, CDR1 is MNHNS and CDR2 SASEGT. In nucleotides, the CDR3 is TGTGCCAGCTCTGGAACTGACCAGGGGCGTCGGTTCTTC. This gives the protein CASSGTDQGRRFF.

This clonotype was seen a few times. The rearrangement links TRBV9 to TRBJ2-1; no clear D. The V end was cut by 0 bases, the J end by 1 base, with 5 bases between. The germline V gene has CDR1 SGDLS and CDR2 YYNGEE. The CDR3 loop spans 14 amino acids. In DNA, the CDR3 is TGTGCCAGCAGCGTAGATACATCCTACAATGAGCAGTTCTTC. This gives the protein CASSVDTSYNEQFF. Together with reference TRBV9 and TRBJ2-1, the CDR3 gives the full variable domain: DSGVTQTPKHLITATGQRVTLRCSPRSGDLSVYWYQQSLDQGLQFLIQYYNGEERAKGNILERFSAQQFPDLHSELNLSSLELGDSALYFCASSVDTSYNEQFFGPGTRLTVL.

CDR3 in amino acids: CASSESGRGNQPQHF. Here the CDR3 DNA reads TGTGCCAGCAGTGAGTCCGGGAGGGGAAACCAGCCCCAGCATTTT. This chain uses TRBV2 with TRBJ1-5, with TRBD1 as a possible D gene (5 bases). Germline lookup yields CDR1 SNHLY and CDR2 FYNNEI. The CDR3 runs to 15 residues. Trimming pared 3 bases from V and 7 bases from J, leaving 16 bases between.

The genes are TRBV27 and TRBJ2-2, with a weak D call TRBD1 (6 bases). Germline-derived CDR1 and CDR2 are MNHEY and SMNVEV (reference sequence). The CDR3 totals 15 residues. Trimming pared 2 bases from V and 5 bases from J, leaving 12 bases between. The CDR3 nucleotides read TGTGCCAGCAGTTTAACTGGGGGCTGGACCGGGGAGCTGTTTTTT. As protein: CASSLTGGWTGELFF.

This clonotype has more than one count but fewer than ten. CDR3 sequence (DNA): TGTGCCAGCAGCCAAGAAGGGACGATCGTTTACGGGGAGCTGTTTTTT. This codes for CASSQEGTIVYGELFF. The genes are TRBV14 and TRBJ2-2, with D perhaps given as TRBD1 or TRBD2 (5 bases each). This CDR3 region has 16 residues. Germline-derived CDR1 and CDR2 are SGHDN and FVKESK. Trimming took 0 bases from V and 7 from J, leaving 15 bases between them. The entire variable domain, with the rest obtained from reference TRBV14 and TRBJ2-2, is as follows: EAGVTQFPSHSVIEKGQTVTLRCDPISGHDNLYWYRRVMGKEIKFLLHFVKESKQDESGMPNNRFLAERTGGTYSTLKVQPAELEDSGVYFCASSQEGTIVYGELFFGEGSRLTVL.

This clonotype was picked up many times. In nucleotides, the CDR3 is TGTGCCAGCAGCCCCCGGGAGGGAGCAAATGAGCAGTTCTTC. Translated, it gives CASSPREGANEQFF. This chain uses TRBV11-2 with TRBJ2-1; TRBD2 matches at 8 bases. The CDR3 has 14 residues. The V gene end was trimmed by 5 bases and the J gene end by 7 bases; junction bases not matched to a gene: 7. Germline V lookup: CDR1 SGHAT, CDR2 FQNNGV.

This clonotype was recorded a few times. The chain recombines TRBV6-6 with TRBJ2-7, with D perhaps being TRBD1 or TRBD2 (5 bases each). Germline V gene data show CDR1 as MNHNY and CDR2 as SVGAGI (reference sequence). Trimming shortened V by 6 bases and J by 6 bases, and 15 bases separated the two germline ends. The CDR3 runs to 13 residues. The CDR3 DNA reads TGTGCCAGCAGGCCGGGGCGGATAGGCGAGCAGTACTTC. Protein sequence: CASRPGRIGEQYF.

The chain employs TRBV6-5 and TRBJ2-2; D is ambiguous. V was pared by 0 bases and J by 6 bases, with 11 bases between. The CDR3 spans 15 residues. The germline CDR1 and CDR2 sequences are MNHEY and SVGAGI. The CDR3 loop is CASSYSGLGPGELFF. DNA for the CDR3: TGTGCCAGCAGTTACTCGGGCCTTGGACCCGGGGAGCTGTTTTTT.

CDR3 nucleotides: TGTGCCACCAGTGATGGGCGGGGGAGCGGTGAAAAACTGTTTTTT. Amino acids: CATSDGRGSGEKLFF. This rearrangement joins TRBV24-1 to TRBJ1-4; tentatively, D is TRBD1 (5 bases). The V gene's germline CDR1 is KGHDR and CDR2 SFDVKD. The CDR3 runs to 15 residues. V was pared by 3 bases and J by 7 bases, with 14 bases between.

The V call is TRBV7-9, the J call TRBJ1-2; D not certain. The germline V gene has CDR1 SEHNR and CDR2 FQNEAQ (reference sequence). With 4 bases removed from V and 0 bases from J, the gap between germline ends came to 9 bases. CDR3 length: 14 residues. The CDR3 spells CASSSLLANYGYTF. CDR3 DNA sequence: TGTGCCAGCAGCTCTCTGCTGGCTAACTATGGCTACACCTTC.

CDR3 region: CSAMSVNNEQFF. The CDR3 DNA follows: TGCAGTGCTATGAGTGTAAACAATGAGCAGTTCTTC. The chain combines TRBV20-1 with TRBJ2-1; unclear D gene. The germline V and J ends were trimmed by 4 bases and 5 bases, with 9 bases remaining between them. CDR1 DFQATT and CDR2 SNEGSKA come from the germline V gene (reference sequence). The CDR3 loop spans 12 amino acids.